Listed here are 17 T cell receptor beta chains from one sample, sequenced in a study of blood T cell repertoires in COVID-19. Only in-frame clones appear in the TCRdb table, and some are missing; sequencing was by immunoSEQ multiplex PCR. The sample shows around 300,000 clones, around 86% of them seen only once. The source material was peripheral blood. Receptors originate from a human donor in a cohort sampled during active COVID-19.

The chain joins TRBV2 to TRBJ2-5; D gene ambiguous. V was clipped by 4 bases and J by 4 bases, with 10 bases between them. Germline loops: CDR1 SNHLY, CDR2 FYNNEI. This CDR3 spans 13 amino acids. CDR3 sequence: CASSGERGETQYF. The CDR3 bases are TGTGCCAGCAGTGGAGAGAGAGGAGAGACCCAGTACTTC.

This chain joins TRBV19 and TRBJ1-5, with D perhaps matching TRBD1 (5 bases). Germline-derived CDR1 and CDR2 are LNHDA and SQIVND (reference sequence). This CDR3 is built from 15 residues. V shed 3 bases and J shed 3 bases, with 12 bases lying between them. The CDR3 DNA sequence: TGTGCCAGTAGTATGGGGCGACAGAACAATCAGCCCCAGCATTTT. Amino acid sequence: CASSMGRQNNQPQHF.

The chain joins TRBV11-2 to TRBJ1-1; D remains unclear. The CDR3 covers 13 residues. Germline CDR1 SGHAT, CDR2 FQNNGV. Trimming pared 4 bases from V and 11 bases from J, leaving 17 bases between. CDR3 protein: CASSYTTGLEAFF. The CDR3 DNA reads as TGTGCCAGCAGCTATACGACGGGTCTCGAGGCTTTCTTT.

This chain links TRBV4-2 with TRBJ1-5; D unresolved. Germline values: CDR1 LGHNA, CDR2 YNFKEQ. The ends were cut back, 6 bases at V and 2 bases at J, with 11 bases in the middle. The CDR3 is 14 residues long. CDR3 residues: CASSPGDGNQPQHF. DNA for the CDR3: TGTGCCAGCAGTCCAGGCGACGGCAATCAGCCCCAGCATTTT.

As concerns this clone: The junction departs from the called germline gene at one end, perhaps through a read error. The chain is built from TRBV3-1 (or the pseudogene TRBV3-2) and TRBJ1-2; D gene ambiguous. The CDR3 contains 13 residues. Germline CDR1 and CDR2: LGHDT and YNNKEL (reference sequence). The CDR3 sequence is CASSQGGMPTPGF. The CDR3 coding sequence is TGTGCCAGCAGCCAAGGTGGTATGCCCACCCCAGGCTTC.

The gene calls are TRBV27 and TRBJ1-2, with D possibly TRBD1 on 5 matching bases. This CDR3 comprises 15 residues. Germline CDR1 is MNHEY and CDR2 is SMNVEV (reference sequence). V was trimmed by 3 bases and J by 1 base, leaving 12 bases between them. This chain's CDR3 is CASSLGRGGNYGYTF. In DNA, the CDR3 is TGTGCCAGCAGTTTGGGGAGGGGAGGTAACTATGGCTACACCTTC.

V and J are TRBV7-6 and TRBJ2-7; unclear D gene. The germline V and J ends were trimmed by 5 bases and 5 bases, with 7 bases remaining between them. The germline gives CDR1 SGHVS, CDR2 FNYEAQ. This CDR3 has 11 residues. The CDR3 DNA reads TGTGCCAGCAGCCTGTATGACGAGCAGTACTTC. It specifies CASSLYDEQYF.

The rearrangement joins TRBV21-1 to TRBJ2-7; the D call TRBD1 from the table was never checked on the DNA. TRBV21-1 is deemed a pseudogene. The CDR3 runs to 14 residues. CDR3 protein: CASSKTAADYEQYF. The CDR3 nucleotides are TGTGCCAGCAGCAAGACAGCCGCCGACTACGAGCAGTACTTC.

The chain uses TRBV11-2 and TRBJ2-5; 8 bases map to TRBD2. The CDR3 is 14 residues long. The J segment lost 1 base and the V segment lost 3 bases, leaving 1 base of the junction unmatched. Germline CDR1 SGHAT, CDR2 FQNNGV. DNA of the CDR3: TGTGCCAGCAGCTTCGGGAGGGCCCAAGAGACCCAGTACTTC. Its protein product is CASSFGRAQETQYF.

CDR3 in DNA: TGTGCCACCAGCAGAACGGACACCCCGTCAAGCGAGCAGTACTTC. Its protein product is CATSRTDTPSSEQYF. This chain joins TRBV15 and TRBJ2-7, with D perhaps matching TRBD1 (5 bases). V lost 2 bases, J lost 6 bases, and 17 bases lay in between. CDR1 and CDR2 (germline): LNHNV, YYDKDF (reference sequence). CDR3 length: 15 residues.

The V gene is TRBV19, the J gene TRBJ1-2; TRBD1 matches 7 bases. Germline V gene lookup returns CDR1 LNHDA and CDR2 SQIVND (reference sequence). This CDR3 is built from 14 residues. The J segment lost 0 bases and the V segment lost 10 bases, leaving 8 bases of the junction unmatched. CDR3 sequence: CATFLTGTNYGYTF. The CDR3 coding sequence is TGTGCCACCTTCCTGACAGGGACTAACTATGGCTACACCTTC.

J is TRBJ2-5 and V is TRBV5-4, with 7 bases matching TRBD2. This CDR3 comprises 14 residues. Germline V lookup: CDR1 SGHNT, CDR2 YYREEE (reference sequence). With V trimmed by 6 bases and J by 1 base, 6 bases remained unmatched. CDR3 loop: CASKTGTTQETQYF. In DNA form, the CDR3 reads TGTGCCAGCAAAACCGGGACTACCCAAGAGACCCAGTACTTC.

The V gene is TRBV11-2, the J gene TRBJ2-5; D not resolved. Deletions cut 6 bases from V and 1 base from J, with 12 bases between. The germline CDR1 and CDR2 sequences are SGHAT and FQNNGV. CDR3 length: 14 residues. CDR3 in amino acids: CASSKLNPQETQYF. The CDR3 bases are TGTGCCAGCAGTAAGCTTAACCCCCAAGAGACCCAGTACTTC.

The rearrangement joins TRBV5-4 to TRBJ1-5; 12 positions agree with TRBD1. V was pared by 3 bases and J by 0 bases, with 4 bases of the junction left unmatched. The germline V gene encodes CDR1 SGHNT and CDR2 YYREEE (reference sequence). The CDR3 is 17 residues long. The CDR3 region is CASSSGTGGGSNQPQHF. Here the CDR3 DNA reads TGTGCCAGCAGCTCCGGGACAGGGGGCGGTAGCAATCAGCCCCAGCATTTT.

This rearrangement joins TRBV12-3 or TRBV12-4 to TRBJ2-3, with D uncertain. The CDR3 consists of 12 residues. Between the trimmed V and J ends, which lost 6 bases and 5 bases, there was a span of 9 bases. The CDR3 region has the DNA TGTGCCAGCAGCCCCCTAGGAGATACGCAGTATTTT. Amino acids: CASSPLGDTQYF.

This rearrangement joins TRBV7-9 to TRBJ1-2; D remains unclear. This CDR3 is 14 amino acids long. The germline V gene encodes CDR1 SEHNR and CDR2 FQNEAQ (reference sequence). V lost 10 bases to trimming and J lost 4 bases, with 19 bases between them. As DNA, the CDR3 is TGTGCCACCCGAGGTTTCGGCAGCCTCTATGGCTACACCTTC. This encodes CATRGFGSLYGYTF.

The genes are TRBV20-1 and TRBJ2-1, with 7 positions matching TRBD2. The V gene's germline CDR1 is DFQATT and CDR2 SNEGSKA (reference sequence). There are 11 residues in the CDR3. J was trimmed by 14 bases and V by 5 bases; bases with no gene match: 9. The CDR3: CSAGAGTKKFF. CDR3 coding DNA: TGCAGTGCTGGGGCCGGGACTAAGAAGTTCTTC.